Shown below are 12 T cell receptor beta chains from a single sample sequenced in a study of T cells expressing NK-cell markers. Reanalyzing the 5' RACE reads, TCRdb keeps one entry per CDR3 protein, without DNA. This sample carries under 200,000 distinct CDR3 sequences, with roughly 20% going to the ten biggest clones. The sequencing sample was made of blood T cells: a sorted CD56 or NKG2C T cell subset, CD4+ or CD8+ T cells, or bulk PBMC T cells (not recorded which). The receptors were gathered from a woman between 18 and 70 years old in good health.

The chain couples TRBV6-5 to TRBJ1-4; TCRdb calls TRBD1, which cannot be checked without DNA. Looked up from germline, CDR1 is MNHEY and CDR2 is SVGAGI. CDR3 length: 15 amino acids. This CDR3 is CASSNGRGRREKLFF.

The V gene is TRBV12-3 or TRBV12-4, the J gene TRBJ2-1; as DNA is missing, the TRBD2 call by TCRdb cannot be tested. The CDR3 spans 14 residues. The CDR3 sequence: CASSGEVLYNEQFF.

The chain carries TRBV20-1 and TRBJ2-2. This CDR3 contains 14 residues. CDR1 and CDR2 from the germline V gene are DFQATT and SNEGSKA (reference sequence). CDR3: CSARHSLNTGELFF.

J is TRBJ2-1 and V is TRBV5-1; the TCRdb D gene call, TRBD1, has no DNA to confirm it. This CDR3 is built from 14 residues. Germline CDR1 reads SGHRS; CDR2 reads YFSETQ. The CDR3 region is CASSADGGGFEQFF.

V and J are TRBV7-6 and TRBJ2-7; there is no DNA to check the TCRdb D call of TRBD2. Germline-derived CDR1 and CDR2 are SGHVS and FNYEAQ. There are 15 residues in the CDR3. The CDR3 loop reads CASSFRAGDSYEQYF.

The V call is TRBV5-1, the J call TRBJ2-7; lacking DNA, the TRBD1 call made by TCRdb goes unchecked. Germline CDR1 SGHRS, CDR2 YFSETQ. This CDR3 region has 13 residues. The CDR3 here is CASSWTRESEQYF.

The J gene is TRBJ2-1, the V gene TRBV4-2. From germline, CDR1 is LGHNA and CDR2 YNFKEQ. This CDR3 spans 12 amino acids. The CDR3 sequence: CASSQELNEQFF.

This chain links TRBV20-1 with TRBJ2-7; TCRdb picks TRBD2, but there is no DNA to check that call. This CDR3 has 15 amino acids. CDR1 DFQATT and CDR2 SNEGSKA come from the germline V gene (reference sequence). CDR3: CSARGLATSSYEQYF.

The chain's CDR3 is CASSFGQLYEQYF. The chain joins TRBV27 to TRBJ2-7. The CDR3 length is 13 residues. Looked up from germline, CDR1 is MNHEY and CDR2 is SMNVEV (reference sequence).

The chain combines TRBV29-1 with TRBJ2-7; TCRdb reports TRBD1, a call that lacks DNA to check it against. The CDR3 consists of 13 residues. Looked up from germline, CDR1 is SQVTM and CDR2 is ANQGSEA. The CDR3 reads CSARQGASYEQYF.

The V gene is TRBV27, the J gene TRBJ2-7; TCRdb reports TRBD1, a call that lacks DNA to check it against. The CDR3 sequence is 13 residues long. Per the germline V gene, CDR1 is MNHEY and CDR2 is SMNVEV (reference sequence). CDR3 sequence: CASSKLTEYEQYF.

This chain uses TRBV14 with TRBJ2-6; TCRdb returns TRBD1, unconfirmable since there is no DNA. This CDR3 spans 15 amino acids. Germline V gives CDR1 SGHDN, CDR2 FVKESK. This chain's CDR3 is CASSDRLSGANVLTF.